This record covers a single TCR beta chain. Its cognate antigen is unknown. Every one of the donors was a healthy Caucasian. These data originate in a study of identical twins. Template switching added a universal primer site; cDNA carried unique molecular identifiers. Each CDR3 protein gets one entry after TCRdb re-called the 5' RACE reads with MiXCR. This sample has 700,000 or so distinct CDR3 sequences, with 8.6% found just once. Whole-study results and caveats: The more abundant beta clonotypes in cord blood had fewer insertions, and memory repertoires did not show this. Among out-of-frame alpha sequences shared by twins, low generation probability occurred in excess.

These records were also assigned to another study, of yellow fever vaccine responses in identical twins.

Material: PBMCs. The receptor was derived from a woman under 30 in good health.

The CDR3 spells CASSLAERETQYF. The CDR3 DNA sequence: TGTGCCAGCAGCTTAGCGGAACGAGAGACCCAGTACTTC. J is TRBJ2-5 and V is TRBV7-6, with D uncertain. Trimming removed 0 bases at V and 4 bases at J, with 6 bases between. The CDR3 length is 13 residues. Germline CDR1 reads SGHVS; CDR2 reads FNYEAQ.